The rows below give T cell receptor beta chains drawn from one sample of a study of blood T cell repertoires in COVID-19. Profiling relied on immunoSEQ multiplex PCR, and the TCRdb table lists in-frame clones only, not all of them. Among almost 400,000 clones listed, 80% to 90% were seen once. Material: peripheral blood. The receptors here all came from a woman aged 55-69 years with COVID-19, enrolled during active disease. CDR3s include the opening cysteine and the closing phenylalanine or tryptophan. D genes are given only for firm matches. Some rows mark clone size as missing; the rest say once, few, many or name a class of expanded clone.

D gene: .
V gene: TRBV18
CDR3 length: 15
clone size: once
J gene: TRBJ2-1
CDR3 protein: CASSPNFSLNNEQFF
CDR3 DNA: TGTGCCAGCTCACCGAACTTCTCGCTTAACAATGAGCAGTTCTTC

D gene: .
V gene: TRBV2
CDR3 length: 14
clone size: .
J gene: TRBJ2-2
CDR3 protein: CASRQIANTGELFF
CDR3 DNA: TGTGCCAGTAGACAGATCGCGAACACCGGGGAGCTGTTTTTT

D gene: .
V gene: TRBV7-2
CDR3 length: 15
clone size: .
J gene: TRBJ1-1
CDR3 protein: CASSLSPGEGSEAFF
CDR3 DNA: TGTGCCAGCAGCTTAAGTCCAGGGGAGGGGAGTGAAGCTTTCTTT

D gene: TRBD1
V gene: TRBV10-3
CDR3 length: 14
clone size: .
J gene: TRBJ1-1
CDR3 protein: CAISWGQTNSEAFF
CDR3 DNA: TGTGCCATCAGCTGGGGACAGACGAACTCTGAAGCTTTCTTT

D gene: .
V gene: TRBV6-6
CDR3 length: 15
clone size: .
J gene: TRBJ1-2
CDR3 protein: CASSPQGQLTYGYTF
CDR3 DNA: TGTGCCAGCAGCCCACAGGGACAACTGACCTATGGCTACACCTTC

D gene: TRBD2
V gene: TRBV7-6
CDR3 length: 21
clone size: .
J gene: TRBJ2-1
CDR3 protein: CASSLAGRGLALEESYNEQFF
CDR3 DNA: TGTGCCAGCAGCTTAGCGGGTAGGGGACTAGCTTTGGAGGAGTCCTACAATGAGCAGTTCTTC

D gene: .
V gene: TRBV28
CDR3 length: 16
clone size: .
J gene: TRBJ2-1
CDR3 protein: CASSLWSSVAYNEQFF
CDR3 DNA: TGTGCCAGCAGTTTATGGTCTAGCGTCGCCTACAATGAGCAGTTCTTC

D gene: TRBD1
V gene: TRBV30
CDR3 length: 18
clone size: .
J gene: TRBJ1-1
CDR3 protein: CAWSDYGRGTAYNTEAFF
CDR3 DNA: TGTGCCTGGAGTGACTACGGTCGCGGGACAGCCTACAACACTGAAGCTTTCTTT

D gene: TRBD1
V gene: TRBV5-4
CDR3 length: 15
clone size: .
J gene: TRBJ2-2
CDR3 protein: CASSLGGQYTGELFF
CDR3 DNA: TGTGCCAGCAGCTTGGGGGGACAGTACACCGGGGAGCTGTTTTTT

D gene: TRBD1
V gene: TRBV27
CDR3 length: 16
clone size: .
J gene: TRBJ2-1
CDR3 protein: CASSWGDRVLSSEQFF
CDR3 DNA: TGTGCCAGCAGTTGGGGGGACAGGGTCCTGTCGAGTGAGCAGTTCTTC

D gene: .
V gene: TRBV2
CDR3 length: 14
clone size: .
J gene: TRBJ1-2
CDR3 protein: CASSEGGLVVGYTF
CDR3 DNA: TGTGCCAGCAGTGAGGGCGGACTCGTCGTCGGCTACACCTTC

D gene: TRBD2
V gene: TRBV13
CDR3 length: 17
clone size: once
J gene: TRBJ2-3
CDR3 protein: CASSLFPASGSTDTQYF
CDR3 DNA: TGTGCCAGCAGCTTATTCCCGGCTAGCGGGTCCACAGATACGCAGTATTTT

D gene: TRBD1
V gene: TRBV2
CDR3 length: 14
clone size: .
J gene: TRBJ1-3
CDR3 protein: CASVGQGDGNTIYF
CDR3 DNA: TGTGCCAGCGTTGGACAGGGGGATGGGAACACCATATATTTT

D gene: .
V gene: TRBV9
CDR3 length: 14
clone size: .
J gene: TRBJ2-3
CDR3 protein: CASSPNSGGDTQYF
CDR3 DNA: TGTGCCAGCAGCCCTAACAGCGGCGGAGATACGCAGTATTTT

D gene: .
V gene: TRBV7-6
CDR3 length: 13
clone size: .
J gene: TRBJ1-5
CDR3 protein: CASSLSVNQPQHF
CDR3 DNA: TGTGCCAGCAGCTTATCGGTCAATCAGCCCCAGCATTTT

D gene: .
V gene: TRBV6-1
CDR3 length: 14
clone size: .
J gene: TRBJ2-5
CDR3 protein: CASSEWGARETQYF
CDR3 DNA: TGTGCCAGCAGTGAGTGGGGAGCGCGGGAGACCCAGTACTTC

D gene: .
V gene: TRBV12-3/TRBV12-4
CDR3 length: 12
clone size: few
J gene: TRBJ1-2
CDR3 protein: CASSHGDYGYTF
CDR3 DNA: TGTGCCAGCAGTCACGGGGACTATGGCTACACCTTC

D gene: TRBD2
V gene: TRBV7-9
CDR3 length: 15
clone size: .
J gene: TRBJ2-1
CDR3 protein: CASSYAGGRNNEQFF
CDR3 DNA: TGTGCCAGCAGCTATGCGGGGGGTAGAAACAATGAGCAGTTCTTC

D gene: TRBD1
V gene: TRBV3-1/TRBV3-2
CDR3 length: 16
clone size: .
J gene: TRBJ1-6
CDR3 protein: CASSFFGTGNNSPLHF
CDR3 DNA: TGTGCCAGCAGCTTTTTCGGGACAGGGAATAATTCACCCCTCCACTTT

D gene: .
V gene: TRBV12-3/TRBV12-4
CDR3 length: 13
clone size: .
J gene: TRBJ1-5
CDR3 protein: CASSLNYNQPQHF
CDR3 DNA: TGTGCCAGCAGCCTAAATTACAATCAGCCCCAGCATTTT

D gene: .
V gene: TRBV18
CDR3 length: 14
clone size: few
J gene: TRBJ2-3
CDR3 protein: CASSLGGNTDTQYF
CDR3 DNA: TGTGCCAGCTCACTCGGGGGAAACACAGATACGCAGTATTTT

D gene: .
V gene: TRBV20-1
CDR3 length: 11
clone size: .
J gene: TRBJ1-2
CDR3 protein: CSARGRRGYTF
CDR3 DNA: TGCAGTGCTAGAGGAAGGCGGGGCTACACCTTC

D gene: TRBD1
V gene: TRBV12-3/TRBV12-4
CDR3 length: 13
clone size: .
J gene: TRBJ1-5
CDR3 protein: CASRARQGQPQHF
CDR3 DNA: TGTGCCAGCAGAGCCCGACAGGGCCAGCCCCAGCATTTT

D gene: .
V gene: TRBV10-3
CDR3 length: 15
clone size: .
J gene: TRBJ2-3
CDR3 protein: CAISESGGLTDTQYF
CDR3 DNA: TGTGCCATCAGTGAGTCAGGCGGGCTCACAGATACGCAGTATTTT

D gene: TRBD2
V gene: TRBV13
CDR3 length: 16
clone size: .
J gene: TRBJ2-7
CDR3 protein: CASSSQTRGVPYEQYF
CDR3 DNA: TGTGCCAGCAGCTCCCAGACGCGGGGGGTCCCCTACGAGCAGTACTTC

D gene: .
V gene: TRBV7-9
CDR3 length: 15
clone size: many
J gene: TRBJ1-2
CDR3 protein: CASSLDDRPRGGYTF
CDR3 DNA: TGTGCCAGCAGCTTAGACGACAGACCGAGAGGAGGCTACACCTTC

D gene: TRBD1
V gene: TRBV19
CDR3 length: 15
clone size: .
J gene: TRBJ1-1
CDR3 protein: CASRWMGQANTEAFF
CDR3 DNA: TGTGCCAGTAGATGGATGGGACAGGCTAACACTGAAGCTTTCTTT

D gene: TRBD2
V gene: TRBV7-6
CDR3 length: 16
clone size: .
J gene: TRBJ2-7
CDR3 protein: CASSTLSGGISDEQYF
CDR3 DNA: TGTGCCAGCAGCACTTTAAGCGGGGGGATATCGGACGAGCAGTACTTC

D gene: .
V gene: TRBV19
CDR3 length: 13
clone size: .
J gene: TRBJ1-1
CDR3 protein: CASRRTANTEAFF
CDR3 DNA: TGTGCCAGTAGGAGGACAGCGAACACTGAAGCTTTCTTT

D gene: .
V gene: TRBV5-6
CDR3 length: 13
clone size: .
J gene: TRBJ1-1
CDR3 protein: CASSLGRDTEAFF
CDR3 DNA: TGTGCCAGCAGCTTGGGTCGGGACACCGAAGCTTTCTTT

D gene: TRBD2
V gene: TRBV5-1
CDR3 length: 14
clone size: .
J gene: TRBJ2-5
CDR3 protein: CASSLPGGGETQYF
CDR3 DNA: TGCGCCAGCAGCTTGCCCGGCGGGGGGGAGACCCAGTACTTC

D gene: .
V gene: TRBV1
CDR3 length: 18
clone size: .
J gene: TRBJ2-2
CDR3 protein: CTSSQDPGLVVGTGELFF
CDR3 DNA: TGCACCAGCAGCCAAGATCCTGGACTAGTGGTCGGCACCGGGGAGCTGTTTTTT

D gene: TRBD1
V gene: TRBV6-1
CDR3 length: 17
clone size: .
J gene: TRBJ1-5
CDR3 protein: CASSELTGTPSNQPQHF
CDR3 DNA: TGTGCCAGCAGTGAATTGACAGGGACCCCCTCGAATCAGCCCCAGCATTTT

D gene: .
V gene: TRBV20-1
CDR3 length: 11
clone size: .
J gene: TRBJ2-1
CDR3 protein: CSALSYNEQFF
CDR3 DNA: TGCAGTGCACTTTCCTACAATGAGCAGTTCTTC

D gene: .
V gene: TRBV30
CDR3 length: 14
clone size: .
J gene: TRBJ1-3
CDR3 protein: CAWSPGAGGNTIYF
CDR3 DNA: TGTGCCTGGAGTCCGGGAGCGGGCGGAAACACCATATATTTT

D gene: TRBD2
V gene: TRBV3-1/TRBV3-2
CDR3 length: 17
clone size: .
J gene: TRBJ2-1
CDR3 protein: CASSRASRRGGLNEQFF
CDR3 DNA: TGTGCCAGCAGCCGAGCGAGTCGGCGGGGGGGCCTCAATGAGCAGTTCTTC

D gene: TRBD2
V gene: TRBV2
CDR3 length: 15
clone size: once
J gene: TRBJ2-3
CDR3 protein: CASMASGGPIDTQYF
CDR3 DNA: TGTGCCAGCATGGCTAGCGGGGGGCCAATAGATACGCAGTATTTT

D gene: .
V gene: TRBV11-2
CDR3 length: 15
clone size: .
J gene: TRBJ1-1
CDR3 protein: CASSLGLRRDTEAFF
CDR3 DNA: TGTGCCAGCAGCTTAGGGCTCCGGAGGGACACTGAAGCTTTCTTT

D gene: TRBD2
V gene: TRBV6-4
CDR3 length: 20
clone size: .
J gene: TRBJ2-1
CDR3 protein: CASSDSGASGATIFYNEQFF
CDR3 DNA: TGTGCCAGCAGTGACTCCGGTGCTAGCGGGGCGACCATATTCTACAATGAGCAGTTCTTC

D gene: .
V gene: TRBV18
CDR3 length: 14
clone size: .
J gene: TRBJ2-3
CDR3 protein: CASSRQDSTDTQYF
CDR3 DNA: TGTGCCAGCTCACGACAGGATAGCACAGATACGCAGTATTTT

D gene: .
V gene: TRBV11-2
CDR3 length: 13
clone size: .
J gene: TRBJ2-3
CDR3 protein: CASSSWGVDTQYF
CDR3 DNA: TGTGCCAGCAGCTCGTGGGGGGTAGATACGCAGTATTTT

D gene: .
V gene: TRBV6-4
CDR3 length: 17
clone size: .
J gene: TRBJ1-6
CDR3 protein: CASVGLHRDSDNSPLHF
CDR3 DNA: TGTGCCAGCGTAGGCCTACACCGGGATTCGGATAATTCACCCCTCCACTTT

D gene: .
V gene: TRBV15
CDR3 length: 18
clone size: .
J gene: TRBJ1-2
CDR3 protein: CATSSFGQGTLPNYGYTF
CDR3 DNA: TGTGCCACCAGCAGCTTTGGGCAGGGAACACTTCCTAACTATGGCTACACCTTC

D gene: .
V gene: TRBV2
CDR3 length: 15
clone size: .
J gene: TRBJ2-1
CDR3 protein: CASRRDTFSYNEQFF
CDR3 DNA: TGTGCCAGCCGAAGGGACACTTTCTCCTACAATGAGCAGTTCTTC

D gene: .
V gene: TRBV6-5
CDR3 length: 15
clone size: .
J gene: TRBJ1-2
CDR3 protein: CASSPFGRVGYGYTF
CDR3 DNA: TGTGCCAGCAGTCCCTTTGGCAGGGTGGGCTATGGCTACACCTTC

D gene: .
V gene: TRBV30
CDR3 length: 12
clone size: .
J gene: TRBJ1-2
CDR3 protein: CAWSDREYGYTF
CDR3 DNA: TGTGCCTGGAGTGACAGGGAATATGGCTACACCTTC

D gene: .
V gene: TRBV4-1
CDR3 length: 15
clone size: .
J gene: TRBJ1-2
CDR3 protein: CASSQLPDMGYGYTF
CDR3 DNA: TGCGCCAGCAGCCAACTACCAGACATGGGCTATGGCTACACCTTC

D gene: .
V gene: TRBV13
CDR3 length: 16
clone size: .
J gene: TRBJ1-6
CDR3 protein: CASSNRGSTKNSPLHF
CDR3 DNA: TGTGCCAGCAGCAACAGAGGGTCCACGAAAAATTCACCCCTCCACTTT

D gene: .
V gene: TRBV21-1
CDR3 length: 15
clone size: once
J gene: TRBJ2-3
CDR3 protein: CASSKDPEPTDTQYF
CDR3 DNA: TGTGCCAGCAGCAAAGACCCCGAGCCCACAGATACGCAGTATTTT

D gene: .
V gene: TRBV5-6
CDR3 length: 15
clone size: few
J gene: TRBJ2-2
CDR3 protein: CASSLGLGPTGELFF
CDR3 DNA: TGTGCCAGCAGCTTGGGTTTGGGGCCAACCGGGGAGCTGTTTTTT

D gene: .
V gene: TRBV12-5
CDR3 length: 14
clone size: few
J gene: TRBJ2-3
CDR3 protein: CASGLDSLTDTQYF
CDR3 DNA: TGTGCTAGTGGTTTGGATAGTCTCACAGATACGCAGTATTTT

D gene: .
V gene: TRBV6-5
CDR3 length: 15
clone size: .
J gene: TRBJ2-6
CDR3 protein: CASRPAGSGANVLTF
CDR3 DNA: TGTGCCAGCAGACCCGCAGGCTCTGGGGCCAACGTCCTGACTTTC

D gene: TRBD1
V gene: TRBV19
CDR3 length: 14
clone size: .
J gene: TRBJ1-1
CDR3 protein: CASSTGQLNTEAFF
CDR3 DNA: TGTGCCAGTAGTACGGGACAGTTAAACACTGAAGCTTTCTTT

D gene: TRBD1
V gene: TRBV18
CDR3 length: 17
clone size: few
J gene: TRBJ1-1
CDR3 protein: CASSFFSGGGLNTEAFF
CDR3 DNA: TGTGCCAGCTCATTCTTCTCAGGGGGCGGGCTGAACACTGAAGCTTTCTTT

D gene: TRBD2
V gene: TRBV14
CDR3 length: 17
clone size: .
J gene: TRBJ2-1
CDR3 protein: CASSQFGRTSGGGEQFF
CDR3 DNA: TGTGCCAGCAGCCAATTCGGGAGGACTAGCGGGGGAGGTGAGCAGTTCTTC

D gene: TRBD1
V gene: TRBV5-1
CDR3 length: 15
clone size: .
J gene: TRBJ2-2
CDR3 protein: CASSLDQGATGELFF
CDR3 DNA: TGCGCCAGCAGCTTGGATCAGGGGGCCACCGGGGAGCTGTTTTTT

D gene: .
V gene: TRBV25-1
CDR3 length: 15
clone size: .
J gene: TRBJ1-3
CDR3 protein: CASSGPGHSGNTIYF
CDR3 DNA: TGTGCCAGCAGTGGGCCGGGACACTCTGGAAACACCATATATTTT

D gene: .
V gene: TRBV20-1
CDR3 length: 12
clone size: .
J gene: TRBJ1-1
CDR3 protein: CSASDQGTEAFF
CDR3 DNA: TGCAGTGCTAGTGATCAGGGTACTGAAGCTTTCTTT

D gene: .
V gene: TRBV15
CDR3 length: 15
clone size: .
J gene: TRBJ1-1
CDR3 protein: CATSSRRWANTEAFF
CDR3 DNA: TGTGCCACCAGCAGCAGACGGTGGGCGAACACTGAAGCTTTCTTT

D gene: .
V gene: TRBV27
CDR3 length: 13
clone size: .
J gene: TRBJ2-7
CDR3 protein: CASSFPNSYEQYF
CDR3 DNA: TGTGCCAGCAGTTTCCCTAACAGCTACGAGCAGTACTTC